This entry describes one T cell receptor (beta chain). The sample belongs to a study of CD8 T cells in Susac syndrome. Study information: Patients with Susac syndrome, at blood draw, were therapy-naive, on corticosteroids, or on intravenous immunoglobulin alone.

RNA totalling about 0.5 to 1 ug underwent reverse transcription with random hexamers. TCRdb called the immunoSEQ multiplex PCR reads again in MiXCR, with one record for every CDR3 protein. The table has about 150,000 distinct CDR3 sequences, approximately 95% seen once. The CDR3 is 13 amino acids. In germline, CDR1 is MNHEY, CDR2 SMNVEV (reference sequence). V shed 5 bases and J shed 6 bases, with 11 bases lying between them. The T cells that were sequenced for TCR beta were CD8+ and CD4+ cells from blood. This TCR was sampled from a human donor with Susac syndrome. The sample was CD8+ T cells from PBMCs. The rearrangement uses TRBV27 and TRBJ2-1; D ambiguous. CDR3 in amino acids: CASSPRTGNEQFF. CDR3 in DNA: TGTGCCAGCAGTCCCAGGACGGGCAATGAGCAGTTCTTC.